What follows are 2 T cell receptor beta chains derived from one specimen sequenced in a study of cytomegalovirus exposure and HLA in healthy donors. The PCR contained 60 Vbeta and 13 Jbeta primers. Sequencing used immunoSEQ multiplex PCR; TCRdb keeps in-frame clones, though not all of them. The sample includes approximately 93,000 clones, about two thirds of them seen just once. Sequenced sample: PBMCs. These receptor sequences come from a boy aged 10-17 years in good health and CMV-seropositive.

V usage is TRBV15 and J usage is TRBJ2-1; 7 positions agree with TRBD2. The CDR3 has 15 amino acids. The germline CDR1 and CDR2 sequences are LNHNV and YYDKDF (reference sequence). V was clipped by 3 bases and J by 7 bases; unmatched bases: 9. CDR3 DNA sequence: TGTGCCACCAGCAGCAGACTAGCCGGGGGGAATGAGCAGTTCTTC. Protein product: CATSSRLAGGNEQFF. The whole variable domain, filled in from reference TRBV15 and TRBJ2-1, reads DAMVIQNPRYQVTQFGKPVTLSCSQTLNHNVMYWYQQKSSQAPKLLFHYYDKDFNNEADTPDNFQSRRPNTSFCFLDIRSPGLGDTAMYLCATSSRLAGGNEQFFGPGTRLTVL.

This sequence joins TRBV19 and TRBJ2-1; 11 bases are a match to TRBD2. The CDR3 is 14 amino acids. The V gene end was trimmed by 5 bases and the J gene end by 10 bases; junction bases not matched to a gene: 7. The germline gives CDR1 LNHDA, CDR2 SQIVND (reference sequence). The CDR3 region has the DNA TGTGCCAGTAGTCCGACGACTAGCGGGATAGAGCAGTTCTTC. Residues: CASSPTTSGIEQFF.